Following are 17 T cell receptor beta chains from one sample sequenced in a study of T cells in localized non-small cell lung cancer. Generated by immunoSEQ multiplex PCR, the TCRdb table keeps only in-frame clones and is missing some. The table has fewer than 95,000 clones, about nine tenths seen once. Here the sequenced sample was PBMCs, taken before any cancer treatment. These receptors were taken from a woman aged 35-70 years with stage II squamous cell lung carcinoma.

The chain combines TRBV5-4 with TRBJ2-3; D tentatively reads TRBD1 or TRBD2 (6 bases each). Trimming left V 0 bases short and J 2 bases short, with 10 bases between. Germline CDR1 and CDR2: SGHNT and YYREEE (reference sequence). The CDR3 covers 15 residues. CDR3 loop: CASSLVGGHTDTQYF. DNA for the CDR3: TGTGCCAGCAGCTTGGTCGGGGGCCACACAGATACGCAGTATTTT.

This chain uses TRBV30 with TRBJ1-2, with 7 bases fitting TRBD1. Losses at the gene ends were 8 bases for V and 4 bases for J; bases not matched to a gene: 10. Germline assignment: CDR1 GTSNPN and CDR2 SVGIG (reference sequence). The CDR3 is 13 residues long. The CDR3 region has the DNA TGTGCCGCGGACAGGCTTCTTGTCTATGGCTACACCTTC. Translating it yields CAADRLLVYGYTF.

The chain has TRBV5-1 and TRBJ1-6; 8 positions agree with TRBD1. The CDR3 length is 20 residues. Germline trimming cut 1 base from V and 3 bases from J; bases unmatched to any gene: 15. In germline, CDR1 is SGHRS, CDR2 YFSETQ. CDR3 DNA sequence: TGCGCCAGCAGCTTGACGTCTTTATTGACAGGGGATGGCTATAATTCACCCCTCCACTTT. Encoded protein: CASSLTSLLTGDGYNSPLHF.

This clone is a singleton in its sample. The V gene is TRBV28, the J gene TRBJ2-6; the match to TRBD1 covers 9 bases. The CDR3 is 18 amino acids. From germline, CDR1 is MDHEN and CDR2 SYDVKM. The trim removed 9 bases at V and 0 bases at J, leaving 12 bases unmatched. The CDR3 nucleotides read TGTGCCAGTACACCAACAGGGGGCCGGGGCTCTGGGGCCAACGTCCTGACTTTC. It encodes CASTPTGGRGSGANVLTF.

This clone appeared once. The V call is TRBV7-2, the J call TRBJ2-2, with 11 bases that match TRBD2. The germline gives CDR1 SGHTA, CDR2 FQGNSA. V lost 8 bases, J lost 4 bases, and 6 bases stayed unmatched. The CDR3 is made up of 15 amino acids. In DNA, the CDR3 is TGTGCCAGCCGTAGCGGGGGGGCCGTCACCGGGGAGCTGTTTTTT. This translates into CASRSGGAVTGELFF. The full variable domain, completed using reference TRBV7-2 and TRBJ2-2, is GAGVSQSPSNKVTEKGKDVELRCDPISGHTALYWYRQSLGQGLEFLIYFQGNSAPDKSGLPSDRFSAERTGGSVSTLTIQRTQQEDSAVYLCASRSGGAVTGELFFGEGSRLTVL.

Worth noting for this clone: A junction boundary mismatches the germline segment, possibly from a read error. J is TRBJ2-7 and V is TRBV27, with D unresolved. Germline CDR1 is MNHEY and CDR2 is SMNVEV (reference sequence). This CDR3 comprises 16 residues. The CDR3 sequence: CASSGRLYNSTYEQYF. The CDR3 DNA sequence: TGTGCCAGCAGTGGGCGACTGTATAATTCTACCTATGAGCAGTACTTC.

The chain is built from TRBV27 and TRBJ2-7, with 13 bases identical to TRBD2. The CDR3 is 13 amino acids. V was clipped by 6 bases and J by 6 bases; unmatched bases: 2. Per germline, CDR1 MNHEY and CDR2 SMNVEV (reference sequence). The CDR3 here is CASRLAGGGEQYF. DNA for the CDR3: TGTGCCAGCAGACTAGCGGGAGGGGGCGAGCAGTACTTC.

This chain joins TRBV5-6 and TRBJ1-2; tentatively, D is TRBD1 (6 bases). Trimming pared 4 bases from V and 0 bases from J, leaving 16 bases between. The germline V gene encodes CDR1 SGHDT and CDR2 YYEEEE. This CDR3 comprises 16 residues. The DNA for the CDR3 is TGTGCCAGCAGCCACACAGGGAGGGGAGCTAACTATGGCTACACCTTC. Amino acids: CASSHTGRGANYGYTF.

This clone has just one count. The CDR3 nucleotides read TGTGCCAGCAGGCAAACAGGGGGCGGCTTTAATGGCTACACCTTC. Amino acid sequence: CASRQTGGGFNGYTF. V and J are TRBV6-6 and TRBJ1-2; TRBD1 matches at 9 bases. The V gene end was trimmed by 6 bases and the J gene end by 6 bases; junction bases not matched to a gene: 11. The V gene's germline CDR1 is MNHNY and CDR2 SVGAGI (reference sequence). This CDR3 region has 15 residues.

V is TRBV28 and J is TRBJ1-4; TRBD1 is a possible D gene (5 bases). Trimming removed 11 bases at V and 10 bases at J, with 20 bases between. This CDR3 has 13 amino acids. Germline CDR1 is MDHEN and CDR2 is SYDVKM. This chain's CDR3 is CALRRSGGGKLFF. DNA of the CDR3: TGTGCCCTTCGTCGCTCCGGGGGAGGAAAACTGTTTTTT.

The gene calls are TRBV7-9 and TRBJ2-1, with TRBD1 identical over 9 bases. The junction had 7 bases not matched to a gene; V was cut back by 5 bases and J by 8 bases. The CDR3 totals 14 residues. Per the germline V gene, CDR1 is SEHNR and CDR2 is FQNEAQ (reference sequence). CDR3: CASSLWTGDDEQFF. The DNA of the CDR3 is TGTGCCAGCAGCCTTTGGACAGGGGACGATGAGCAGTTCTTC.

The rearrangement uses TRBV11-1 and TRBJ2-7; the match to TRBD1 covers 11 bases. The V and J ends lost 6 bases and 6 bases, in that order; junction bases with no gene match: 10. CDR3 length equals 15 residues. Germline values: CDR1 SGHAT, CDR2 FQDESV (reference sequence). CDR3 DNA: TGTGCCAGCAGTTTGCCGGGACAGGGGGGTCGCGAGCAGTACTTC. Residues: CASSLPGQGGREQYF.

This chain joins TRBV28 and TRBJ2-1, with 10 bases matching TRBD1. Germline-derived CDR1 and CDR2 are MDHEN and SYDVKM. J gave up 8 bases and V 6 bases, and 7 bases lay outside the gene matches. This CDR3 has 14 amino acids. CDR3 amino acids: CASSPRDRGDEQFF. CDR3 in DNA: TGTGCCAGCAGCCCCCGGGACAGGGGTGATGAGCAGTTCTTC.

This clone was seen once. This chain uses TRBV9 with TRBJ1-6, with D maybe TRBD1 (6 bases). The CDR3 consists of 14 residues. V was pared by 0 bases and J by 8 bases, with 9 bases between. Germline CDR1 and CDR2: SGDLS and YYNGEE. The CDR3 loop reads CASSVAGVDSPLHF. The CDR3 nucleotides read TGTGCCAGCAGCGTAGCAGGGGTGGATTCACCCCTCCACTTT.

As to this clone: Germline and junction disagree at one end, which may indicate a read error. The chain joins TRBV7-8 to TRBJ2-5; 10 bases agree with TRBD2. Per germline, CDR1 SGHVS and CDR2 FQNEAQ. CDR3 size: 18 residues. CDR3 in amino acids: CASSSGRLAGAGREAQYF. The CDR3 nucleotides read TGTGCCAGCAGCTCAGGACGGCTAGCGGGGGCCGGAAGAGAGGCCCAGTACTTC.

The genes are TRBV5-4 and TRBJ2-4, with D maybe TRBD2 (6 bases). This CDR3 spans 17 amino acids. CDR1 and CDR2 (germline): SGHNT, YYREEE (reference sequence). V lost 0 bases and J lost 0, with 13 bases in between. The CDR3 DNA reads as TGTGCCAGCAGCTTGGGGTCGGACTACAAAGCCAAAAACATTCAGTACTTC. Amino acid sequence: CASSLGSDYKAKNIQYF.

In DNA, the CDR3 is TGTGCCAGCACCCGCACAGATACGCAGTATTTT. It yields the protein CASTRTDTQYF. V gene TRBV7-8 combines with J gene TRBJ2-3, with D uncertain. Trimming removed 7 bases at V and 1 base at J, with 3 bases between. The germline gives CDR1 SGHVS, CDR2 FQNEAQ. CDR3 length equals 11 residues.